This T cell receptor beta chain is drawn from a study of shared clonotypes between healthy human individuals. Study results and limitations: Despite large depth, rarefaction showed incomplete sorted-subset sequencing.

Donors comprised healthy HIV-negative adults lacking recent acute infections or vaccinations. Nashville, Tennessee was home to all donors, each a Caucasian adult. The protocol was immunoSEQ multiplex PCR, while the TCRdb copy is restricted to in-frame clones and leaves out a portion. This sample has about 1 million clones, with about three quarters found just once. This CDR3 contains 15 residues. In germline, CDR1 is LNHNV, CDR2 YYDKDF (reference sequence). V was shortened by 1 base and J by 2 bases, with 12 bases between the two germline ends. In the case of this clone: Its antigen remains unidentified. At the DNA level, this CDR3 is encoded by other sequences in the same sample as well.

The rearrangement uses TRBV15 and TRBJ2-7; D could derive from TRBD1 or TRBD2 (6 bases each). The clonotype originates from a man younger than 35 in good health. Material for sequencing was memory CD4+ T cells sorted from blood. The subset: CD45RA-negative fraction. The CDR3, as DNA: TGTGCCACCAGCAGAGGGGGGGCAGAAACCTACGAGCAGTACTTC. Its translation: CATSRGGAETYEQYF.